This passage covers 4 T cell receptor beta chains from one sample sequenced in a study of cytomegalovirus exposure and HLA in healthy donors. PCR employed 60 Vbeta and 13 Jbeta primers. The protocol was immunoSEQ multiplex PCR, while the TCRdb copy is restricted to in-frame clones and leaves out a portion. Of approximately 300,000 clones in the sample, 84% were seen once. The sample taken for sequencing was PBMCs. Source of these receptors: a woman aged 40-49 years in good health and CMV-seropositive.

In its sample, this clone was seen once. The J gene is TRBJ2-7, the V gene TRBV19; perhaps TRBD2 as D (5 bases). The CDR3 has 14 residues. The V gene's germline CDR1 is LNHDA and CDR2 SQIVND (reference sequence). With 1 base removed from V and 0 bases from J, the gap between germline ends came to 7 bases. In DNA form, the CDR3 reads TGTGCCAGTAGTATAGCAGCGGCCTCCTACGAGCAGTACTTC. Protein product: CASSIAAASYEQYF.

The J gene is TRBJ2-1, the V gene TRBV11-2; 11 bases agree with TRBD2. After removal of 1 base from V and 15 bases from J, the junction contained 8 bases not matched to a gene. The length of the CDR3 is 14 residues. CDR1 is SGHAT, CDR2 FQNNGV, per germline. The CDR3, as DNA: TGTGCCAGCAGCTTAGGGAGTAGCGGGAGGGTCGTGTTCTTC. Its translation is CASSLGSSGRVVFF.

This chain connects TRBV5-1 to TRBJ2-7; D may be TRBD2 (5 bases). V dropped 5 bases and J dropped 3 bases, with 6 bases sitting between them. There are 11 residues in the CDR3. The V gene's germline CDR1 is SGHRS and CDR2 YFSETQ. The CDR3 sequence is CASREGYEQYF. The CDR3 DNA reads TGCGCCAGCAGAGAGGGCTACGAGCAGTACTTC.

The CDR3, as DNA: TGTGCCAGCAGCGTAGGACTAGCGGGAGGACCCTCCTACAATGAGCAGTTCTTC. The encoded protein is CASSVGLAGGPSYNEQFF. This chain joins TRBV9 and TRBJ2-1; 13 nucleotides line up with TRBD2. The CDR3 has 18 amino acids. J was trimmed by 0 bases and V by 0 bases; bases with no gene match: 3. Germline values: CDR1 SGDLS, CDR2 YYNGEE. Filled out from reference TRBV9 and TRBJ2-1, the complete variable domain reads DSGVTQTPKHLITATGQRVTLRCSPRSGDLSVYWYQQSLDQGLQFLIQYYNGEERAKGNILERFSAQQFPDLHSELNLSSLELGDSALYFCASSVGLAGGPSYNEQFFGPGTRLTVL.